The T cell receptor beta chain described here comes from a study of response to subunit inactivated influenza vaccine. The CDR3 consists of 15 residues. Germline-derived CDR1 and CDR2 are LNHNV and YYDKDF (reference sequence). Trimming took 8 bases from V and 0 from J, leaving 13 bases between them. TCRdb redid the calling of the RT-PCR reads with MiXCR, one entry per CDR3 protein. The table has 590,000 or so distinct CDR3 sequences, around 13% seen once. Material: PBMCs from blood, obtained about 14 days before vaccination. V is TRBV15 and J is TRBJ1-4; the D gene is possibly TRBD1 (5 bases). The origin of this receptor is a man aged 50-59 years who received an inactivated influenza vaccine. CDR3 in DNA: TGTGCCACCGGGCCGTTGGGGGCAACTAATGAAAAACTGTTTTTT. This sequence encodes CATGPLGATNEKLFF. The full variable domain, rest sourced from reference TRBV15 and TRBJ1-4, is DAMVIQNPRYQVTQFGKPVTLSCSQTLNHNVMYWYQQKSSQAPKLLFHYYDKDFNNEADTPDNFQSRRPNTSFCFLDIRSPGLGDTAMYLCATGPLGATNEKLFFGSGTQLSVL.